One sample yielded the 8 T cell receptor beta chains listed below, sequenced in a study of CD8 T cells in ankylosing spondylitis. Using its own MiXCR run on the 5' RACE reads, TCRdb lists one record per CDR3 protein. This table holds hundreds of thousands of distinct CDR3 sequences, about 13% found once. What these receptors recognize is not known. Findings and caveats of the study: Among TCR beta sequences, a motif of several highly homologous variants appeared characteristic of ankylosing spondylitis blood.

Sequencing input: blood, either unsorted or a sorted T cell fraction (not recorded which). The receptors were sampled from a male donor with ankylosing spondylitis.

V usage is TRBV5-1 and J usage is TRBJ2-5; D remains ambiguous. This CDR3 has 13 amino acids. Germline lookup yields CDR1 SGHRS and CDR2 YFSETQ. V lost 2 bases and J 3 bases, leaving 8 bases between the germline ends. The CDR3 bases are TGCGCCAGCAGCTTCTGGCATGAAGAGACCCAGTACTTC. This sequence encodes CASSFWHEETQYF.

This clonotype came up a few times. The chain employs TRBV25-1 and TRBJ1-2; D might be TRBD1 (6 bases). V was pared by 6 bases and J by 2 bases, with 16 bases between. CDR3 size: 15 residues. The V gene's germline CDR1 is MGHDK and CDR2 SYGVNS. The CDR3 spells CASRNSGARNYGYTF. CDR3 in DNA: TGTGCCAGCAGAAATTCAGGGGCGAGGAACTATGGCTACACCTTC.

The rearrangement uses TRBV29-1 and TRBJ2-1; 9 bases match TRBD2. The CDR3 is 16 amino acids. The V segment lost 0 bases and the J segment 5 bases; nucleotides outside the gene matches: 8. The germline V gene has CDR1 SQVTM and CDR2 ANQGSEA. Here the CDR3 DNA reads TGCAGCGTTGAAGATAGAGGGCGGGAGGGAAACAATGAGCAGTTCTTC. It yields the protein CSVEDRGREGNNEQFF.

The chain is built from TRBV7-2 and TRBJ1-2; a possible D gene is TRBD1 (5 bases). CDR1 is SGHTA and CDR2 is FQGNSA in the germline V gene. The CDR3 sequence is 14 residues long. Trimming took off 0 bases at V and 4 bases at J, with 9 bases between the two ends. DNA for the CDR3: TGTGCCAGCAGCTTAGCGGGACCAACCTATGGCTACACCTTC. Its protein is CASSLAGPTYGYTF.

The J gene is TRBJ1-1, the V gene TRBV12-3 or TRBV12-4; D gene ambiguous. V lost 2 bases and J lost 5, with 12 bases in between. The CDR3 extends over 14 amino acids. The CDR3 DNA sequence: TGTGCCAGCAGTTTAAGCTCTGCGGGGACTGAAGCTTTCTTT. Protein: CASSLSSAGTEAFF.

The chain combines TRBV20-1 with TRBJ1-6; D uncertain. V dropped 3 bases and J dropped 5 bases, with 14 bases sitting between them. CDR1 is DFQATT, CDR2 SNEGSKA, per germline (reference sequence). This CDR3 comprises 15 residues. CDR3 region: CSASLGRVHNSPLHF. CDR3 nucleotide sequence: TGCAGTGCTAGCTTGGGCAGAGTTCATAATTCACCCCTCCACTTT.

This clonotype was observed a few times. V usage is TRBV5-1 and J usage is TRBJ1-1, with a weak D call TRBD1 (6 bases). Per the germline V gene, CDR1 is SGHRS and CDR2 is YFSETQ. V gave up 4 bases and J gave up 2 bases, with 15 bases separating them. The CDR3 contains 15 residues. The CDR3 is CASSIPGGQNTEAFF. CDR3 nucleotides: TGCGCCAGCAGCATTCCCGGGGGCCAAAACACTGAAGCTTTCTTT.

In DNA, the CDR3 is TGCACCGCCCCCGGTAGGGAGGGGCAAGAGACCCAGTACTTC. The encoded protein is CTAPGREGQETQYF. The rearrangement joins TRBV20-1 to TRBJ2-5; 7 bases are shared with TRBD2. Germline values: CDR1 DFQATT, CDR2 SNEGSKA (reference sequence). The CDR3 extends over 14 amino acids.